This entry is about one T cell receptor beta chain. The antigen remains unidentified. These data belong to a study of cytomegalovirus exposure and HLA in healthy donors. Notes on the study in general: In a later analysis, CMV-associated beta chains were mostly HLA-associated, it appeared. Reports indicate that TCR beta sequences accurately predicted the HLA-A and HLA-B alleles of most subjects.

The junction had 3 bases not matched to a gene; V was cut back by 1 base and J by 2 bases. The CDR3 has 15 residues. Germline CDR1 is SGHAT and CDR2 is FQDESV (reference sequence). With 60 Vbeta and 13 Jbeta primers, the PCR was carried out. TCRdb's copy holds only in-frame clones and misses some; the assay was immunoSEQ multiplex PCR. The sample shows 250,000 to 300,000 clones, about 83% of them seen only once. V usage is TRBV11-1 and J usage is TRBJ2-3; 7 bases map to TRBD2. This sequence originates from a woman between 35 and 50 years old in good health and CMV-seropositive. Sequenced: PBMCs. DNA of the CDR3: TGTGCCAGCAGCTTAGAGGCGGGGGACACAGATACGCAGTATTTT. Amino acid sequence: CASSLEAGDTDTQYF.